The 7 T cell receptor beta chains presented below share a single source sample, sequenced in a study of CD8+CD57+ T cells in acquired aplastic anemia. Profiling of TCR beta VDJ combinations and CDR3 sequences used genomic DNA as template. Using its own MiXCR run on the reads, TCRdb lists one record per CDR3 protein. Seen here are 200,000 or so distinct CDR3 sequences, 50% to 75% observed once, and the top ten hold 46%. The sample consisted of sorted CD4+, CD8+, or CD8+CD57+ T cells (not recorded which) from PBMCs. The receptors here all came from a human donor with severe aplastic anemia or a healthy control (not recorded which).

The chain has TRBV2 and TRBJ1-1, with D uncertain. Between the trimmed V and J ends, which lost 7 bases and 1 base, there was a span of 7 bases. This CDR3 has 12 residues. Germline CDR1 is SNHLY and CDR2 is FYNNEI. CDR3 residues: CASTLANTEAFF. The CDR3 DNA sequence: TGTGCCAGCACCCTGGCGAACACTGAAGCTTTCTTT.

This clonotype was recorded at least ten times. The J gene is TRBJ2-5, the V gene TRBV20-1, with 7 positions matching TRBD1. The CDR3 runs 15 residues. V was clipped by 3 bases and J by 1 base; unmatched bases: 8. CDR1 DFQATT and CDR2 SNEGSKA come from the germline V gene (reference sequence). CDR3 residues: CSASITGESQETQYF. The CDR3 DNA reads TGCAGTGCTAGTATTACAGGGGAGTCCCAAGAGACCCAGTACTTC.

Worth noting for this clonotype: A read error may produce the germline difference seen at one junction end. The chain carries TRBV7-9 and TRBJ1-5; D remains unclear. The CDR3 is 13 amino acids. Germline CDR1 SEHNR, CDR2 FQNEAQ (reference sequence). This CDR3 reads CAGSPGLNQPQHF. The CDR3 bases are TGTGCCGGCAGCCCTGGACTCAATCAGCCCCAGCATTTT.

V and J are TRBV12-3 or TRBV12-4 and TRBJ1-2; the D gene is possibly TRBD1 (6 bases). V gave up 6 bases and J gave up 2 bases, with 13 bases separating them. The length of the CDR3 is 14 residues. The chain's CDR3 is CASRRQDPNYGYTF. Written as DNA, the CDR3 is TGTGCCAGCAGGCGACAGGATCCCAACTATGGCTACACCTTC.

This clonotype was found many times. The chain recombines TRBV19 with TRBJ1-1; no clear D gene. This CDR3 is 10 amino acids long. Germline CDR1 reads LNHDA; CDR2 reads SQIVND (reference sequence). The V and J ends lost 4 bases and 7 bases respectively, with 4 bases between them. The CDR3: CASSNGEAFF. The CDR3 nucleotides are TGTGCCAGTAGTAACGGTGAAGCTTTCTTT.

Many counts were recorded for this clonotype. CDR3 amino acids: CASRIRPGLASEQYF. CDR3 coding DNA: TGTGCCAGCAGAATTCGCCCGGGACTAGCTAGCGAGCAGTACTTC. The rearrangement uses TRBV6-5 and TRBJ2-7; 9 positions match TRBD2. The CDR3 consists of 15 residues. Unmatched junction bases numbered 12, after V lost 6 bases and J lost 6 bases. Germline CDR1 is MNHEY and CDR2 is SVGAGI.

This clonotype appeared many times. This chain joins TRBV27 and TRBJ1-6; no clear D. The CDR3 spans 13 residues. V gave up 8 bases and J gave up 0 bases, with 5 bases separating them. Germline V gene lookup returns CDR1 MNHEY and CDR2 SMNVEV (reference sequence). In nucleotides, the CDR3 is TGTGCCAGCGCGTACTCCTATAATTCACCCCTCCACTTT. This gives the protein CASAYSYNSPLHF.